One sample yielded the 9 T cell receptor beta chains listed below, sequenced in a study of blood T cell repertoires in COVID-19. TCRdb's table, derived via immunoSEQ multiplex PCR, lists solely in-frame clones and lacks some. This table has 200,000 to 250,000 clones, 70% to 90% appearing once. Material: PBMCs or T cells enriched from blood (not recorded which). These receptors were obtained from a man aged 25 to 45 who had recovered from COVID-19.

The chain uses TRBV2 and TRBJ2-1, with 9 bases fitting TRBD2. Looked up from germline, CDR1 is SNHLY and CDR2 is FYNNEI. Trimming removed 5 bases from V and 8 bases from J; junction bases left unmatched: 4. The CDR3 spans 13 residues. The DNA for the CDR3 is TGTGCCAGCAGTATTTTAGCGGGAGATGAGCAGTTCTTC. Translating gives CASSILAGDEQFF.

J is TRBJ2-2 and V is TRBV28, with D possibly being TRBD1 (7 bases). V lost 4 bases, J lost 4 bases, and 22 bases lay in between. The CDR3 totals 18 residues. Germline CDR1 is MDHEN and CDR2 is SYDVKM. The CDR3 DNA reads TGTGCCAGCAGTTGGGACCCCAGGCAGGGGGGAAGCACCGGGGAGCTGTTTTTT. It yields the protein CASSWDPRQGGSTGELFF.

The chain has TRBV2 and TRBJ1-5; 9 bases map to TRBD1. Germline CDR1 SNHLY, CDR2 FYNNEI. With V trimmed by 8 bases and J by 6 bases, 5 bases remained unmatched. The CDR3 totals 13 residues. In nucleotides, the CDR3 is TGTGCCAGCTACAGGGGGCTTTTTCAGCCCCAGCATTTT. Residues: CASYRGLFQPQHF.

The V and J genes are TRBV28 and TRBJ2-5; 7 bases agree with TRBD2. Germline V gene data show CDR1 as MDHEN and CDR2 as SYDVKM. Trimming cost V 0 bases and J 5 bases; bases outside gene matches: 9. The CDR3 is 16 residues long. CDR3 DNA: TGTGCCAGCAGTTTATGGCTAGCGGAGCGGCCCGAGACCCAGTACTTC. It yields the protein CASSLWLAERPETQYF.

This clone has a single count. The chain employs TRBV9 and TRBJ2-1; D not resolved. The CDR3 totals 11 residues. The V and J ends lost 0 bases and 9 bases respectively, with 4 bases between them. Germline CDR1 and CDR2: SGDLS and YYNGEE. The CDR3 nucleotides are TGTGCCAGCAGCGTAGCTAGTGAGCAGTTCTTC. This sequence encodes CASSVASEQFF.

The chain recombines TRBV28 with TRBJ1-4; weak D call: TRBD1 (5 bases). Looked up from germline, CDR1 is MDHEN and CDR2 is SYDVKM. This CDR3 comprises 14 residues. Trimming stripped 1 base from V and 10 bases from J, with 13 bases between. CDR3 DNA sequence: TGTGCCAGCAGTTTATCAGGGCTCAGTGGAAAACTGTTTTTT. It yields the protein CASSLSGLSGKLFF.

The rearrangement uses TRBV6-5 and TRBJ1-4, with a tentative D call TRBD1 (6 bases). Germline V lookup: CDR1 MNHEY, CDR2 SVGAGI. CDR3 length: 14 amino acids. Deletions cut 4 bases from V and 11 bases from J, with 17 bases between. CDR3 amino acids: CASSSGVWDNKLFF. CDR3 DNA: TGTGCCAGCAGTTCCGGGGTTTGGGACAATAAACTGTTTTTT.

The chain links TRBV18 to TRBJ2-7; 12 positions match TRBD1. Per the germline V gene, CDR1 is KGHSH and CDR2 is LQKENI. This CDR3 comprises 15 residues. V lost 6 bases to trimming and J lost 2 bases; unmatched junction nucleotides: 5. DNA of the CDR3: TGTGCCAGCTCGACGGGACAGGGGGCTACCTACGAGCAGTACTTC. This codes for CASSTGQGATYEQYF.

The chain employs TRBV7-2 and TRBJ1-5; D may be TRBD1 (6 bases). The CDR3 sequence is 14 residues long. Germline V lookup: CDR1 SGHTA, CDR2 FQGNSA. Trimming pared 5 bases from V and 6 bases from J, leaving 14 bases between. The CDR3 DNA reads TGTGCCAGCAGCGCCGGGACACTGTCTCAGCCCCAGCATTTT. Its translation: CASSAGTLSQPQHF. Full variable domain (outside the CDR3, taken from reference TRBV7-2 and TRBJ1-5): GAGVSQSPSNKVTEKGKDVELRCDPISGHTALYWYRQSLGQGLEFLIYFQGNSAPDKSGLPSDRFSAERTGGSVSTLTIQRTQQEDSAVYLCASSAGTLSQPQHFGDGTRLSIL.